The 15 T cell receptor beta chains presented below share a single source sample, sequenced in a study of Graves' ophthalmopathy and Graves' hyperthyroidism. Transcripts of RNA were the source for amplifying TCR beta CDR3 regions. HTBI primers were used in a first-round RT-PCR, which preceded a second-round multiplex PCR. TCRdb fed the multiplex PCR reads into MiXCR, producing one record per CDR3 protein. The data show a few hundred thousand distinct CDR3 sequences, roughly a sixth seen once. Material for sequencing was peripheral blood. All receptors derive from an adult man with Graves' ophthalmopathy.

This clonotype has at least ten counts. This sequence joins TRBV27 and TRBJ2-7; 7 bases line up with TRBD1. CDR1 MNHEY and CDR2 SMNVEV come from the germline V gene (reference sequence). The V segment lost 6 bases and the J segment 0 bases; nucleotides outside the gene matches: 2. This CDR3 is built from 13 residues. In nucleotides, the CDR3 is TGTGCCAGCAGGGACAGGAACTCCTACGAGCAGTACTTC. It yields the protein CASRDRNSYEQYF.

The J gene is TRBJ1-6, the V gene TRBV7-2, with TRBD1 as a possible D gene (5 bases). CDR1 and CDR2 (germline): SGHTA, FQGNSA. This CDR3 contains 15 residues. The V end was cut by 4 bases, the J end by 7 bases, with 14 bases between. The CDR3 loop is CASSSREGQNSPLHF. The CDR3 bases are TGTGCCAGCAGCTCAAGAGAGGGGCAGAATTCACCCCTCCACTTT.

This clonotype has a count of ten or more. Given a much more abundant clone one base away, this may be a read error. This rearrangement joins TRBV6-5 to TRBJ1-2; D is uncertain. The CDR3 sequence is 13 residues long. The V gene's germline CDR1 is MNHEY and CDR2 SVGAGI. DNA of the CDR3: TGTGCCAGCAGTTCGGTGACTAACTATGGCTACATCTTC. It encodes CASSSVTNYGYIF.

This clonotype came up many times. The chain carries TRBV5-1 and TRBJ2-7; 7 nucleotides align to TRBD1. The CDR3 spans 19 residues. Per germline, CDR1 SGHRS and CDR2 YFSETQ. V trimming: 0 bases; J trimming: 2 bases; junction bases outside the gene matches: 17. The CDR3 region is CASSLARGKDRAITYEQYF. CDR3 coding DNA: TGCGCCAGCAGCTTGGCCAGAGGTAAAGACAGGGCCATAACCTACGAGCAGTACTTC.

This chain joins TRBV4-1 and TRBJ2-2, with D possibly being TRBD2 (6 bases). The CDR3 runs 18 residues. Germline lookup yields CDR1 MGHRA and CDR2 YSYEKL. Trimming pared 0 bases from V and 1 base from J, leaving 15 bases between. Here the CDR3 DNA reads TGCGCCAGCAGCCAAGATGAGTCGAAAGCGGGGAACACCGGGGAGCTGTTTTTT. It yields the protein CASSQDESKAGNTGELFF.

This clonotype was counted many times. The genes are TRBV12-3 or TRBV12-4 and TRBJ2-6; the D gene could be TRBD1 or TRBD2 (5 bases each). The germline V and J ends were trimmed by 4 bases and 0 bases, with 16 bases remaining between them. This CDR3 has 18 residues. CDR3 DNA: TGTGCCAGCAGTTACGTGACAGTGGGGAGCTCTGGGGCCAACGTCCTGACTTTC. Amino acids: CASSYVTVGSSGANVLTF.

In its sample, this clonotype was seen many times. DNA for the CDR3: TGTGCCAGCAGCACGAGGGCGGAAGAGACCCAGTACTTC. The encoded protein is CASSTRAEETQYF. The chain couples TRBV7-2 to TRBJ2-5; TRBD2 might be the D (5 bases). The CDR3 totals 13 residues. The V gene lost 5 bases and the J gene lost 3 bases, with 10 bases spanning the gap. The germline gives CDR1 SGHTA, CDR2 FQGNSA.

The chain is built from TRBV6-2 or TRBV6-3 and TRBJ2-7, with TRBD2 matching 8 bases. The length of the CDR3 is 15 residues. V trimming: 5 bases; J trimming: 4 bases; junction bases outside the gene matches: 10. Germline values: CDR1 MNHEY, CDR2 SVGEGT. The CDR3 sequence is CASSATGLGDYEQYF. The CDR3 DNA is TGTGCCAGCAGTGCAACGGGACTAGGCGATTACGAGCAGTACTTC.

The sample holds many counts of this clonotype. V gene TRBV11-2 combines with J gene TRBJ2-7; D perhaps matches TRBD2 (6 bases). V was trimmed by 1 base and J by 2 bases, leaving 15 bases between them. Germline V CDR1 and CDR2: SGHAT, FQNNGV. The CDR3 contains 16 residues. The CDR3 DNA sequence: TGTGCCAGCAGCTTAGGGAGGGCTAGCGTCGCCTACGAGCAGTACTTC. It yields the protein CASSLGRASVAYEQYF.

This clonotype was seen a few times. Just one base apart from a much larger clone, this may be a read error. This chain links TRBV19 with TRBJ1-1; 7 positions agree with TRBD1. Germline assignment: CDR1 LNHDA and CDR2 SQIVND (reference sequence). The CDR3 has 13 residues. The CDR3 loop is CAGSMTGFTEAFF. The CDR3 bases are TGTGCCGGTAGTATGACAGGGTTCACTGAAGCTTTCTTT.

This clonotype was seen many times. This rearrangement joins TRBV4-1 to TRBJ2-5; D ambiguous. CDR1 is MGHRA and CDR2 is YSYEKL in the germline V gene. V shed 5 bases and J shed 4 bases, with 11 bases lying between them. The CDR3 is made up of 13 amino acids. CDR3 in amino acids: CASSSAERETQYF. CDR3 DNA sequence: TGCGCCAGCAGCTCAGCTGAGCGAGAGACCCAGTACTTC.

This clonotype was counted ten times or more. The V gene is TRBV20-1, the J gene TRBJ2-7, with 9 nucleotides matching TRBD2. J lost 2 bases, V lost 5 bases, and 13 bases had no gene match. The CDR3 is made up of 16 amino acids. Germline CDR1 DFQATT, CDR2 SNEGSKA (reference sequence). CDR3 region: CSAPSWVAGVTYEQYF. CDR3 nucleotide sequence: TGCAGTGCTCCAAGCTGGGTAGCGGGGGTTACCTACGAGCAGTACTTC.

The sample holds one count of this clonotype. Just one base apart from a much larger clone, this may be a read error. CDR3 region: CAIGWTVEAFF. CDR3 nucleotides: TGTGCCATCGGTTGGACAGTTGAAGCTTTCTTT. This rearrangement joins TRBV7-9 to TRBJ1-1; possibly TRBD1 for D (6 bases). The CDR3 is 11 residues long. Trimming cost V 10 bases and J 7 bases, with 13 bases left between them. In germline, CDR1 is SEHNR, CDR2 FQNEAQ (reference sequence).

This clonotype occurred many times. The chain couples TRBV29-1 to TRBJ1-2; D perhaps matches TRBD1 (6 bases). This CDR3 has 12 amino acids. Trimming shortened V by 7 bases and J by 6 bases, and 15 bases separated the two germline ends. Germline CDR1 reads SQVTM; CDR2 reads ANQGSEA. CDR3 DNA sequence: TGCAGCGGAATCCTGGGGGCGGATGGCTACACCTTC. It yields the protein CSGILGADGYTF.

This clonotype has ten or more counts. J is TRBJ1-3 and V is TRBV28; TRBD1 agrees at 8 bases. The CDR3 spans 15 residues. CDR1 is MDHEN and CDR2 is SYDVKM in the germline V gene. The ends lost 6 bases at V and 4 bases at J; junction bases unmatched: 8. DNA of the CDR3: TGTGCCAGCAGGACGGACAGGGCGGCCGGAAACACCATATATTTT. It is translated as CASRTDRAAGNTIYF.